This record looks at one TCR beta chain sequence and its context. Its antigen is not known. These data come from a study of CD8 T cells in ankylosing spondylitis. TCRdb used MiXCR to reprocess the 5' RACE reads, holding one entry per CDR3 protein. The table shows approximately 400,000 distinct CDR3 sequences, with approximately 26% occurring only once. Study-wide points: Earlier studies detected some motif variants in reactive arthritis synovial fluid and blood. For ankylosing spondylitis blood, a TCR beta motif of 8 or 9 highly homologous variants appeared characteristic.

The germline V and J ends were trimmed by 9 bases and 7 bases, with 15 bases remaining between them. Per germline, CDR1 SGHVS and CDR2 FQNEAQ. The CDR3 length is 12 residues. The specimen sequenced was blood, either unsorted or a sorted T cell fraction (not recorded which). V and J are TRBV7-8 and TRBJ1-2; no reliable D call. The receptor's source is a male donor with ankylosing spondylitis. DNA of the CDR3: TGTGCCAGTGCGGCGGTCGTGGGTGGCTACACCTTC. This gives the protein CASAAVVGGYTF.